The rows below give T cell receptor beta chains drawn from one sample of a study of cytomegalovirus exposure and HLA in healthy donors. TCRdb keeps only in-frame clones here, not all; method: immunoSEQ multiplex PCR. The table includes 160,000 or so clones, about 78% detected once. The sequenced sample consisted of PBMCs. All receptors come from a man aged 55 to 69 in good health and CMV-seronegative. Each CDR3 is given with its conserved first and last residue. The order of the fields is J gene, D gene, clone size, V gene, CDR3 DNA, CDR3 protein. D genes are given only for firm matches. Size tells how often a clone was seen (once, few, many) or the class of an expanded clone, and some rows leave it out.

j_call: TRBJ2-7
d_call: .
clone_size: .
v_call: TRBV5-1
cdr3_nt: TGCGCCAGCAGCTTAGGCGGGGTCGAGTACTTC
cdr3_aa: CASSLGGVEYF

j_call: TRBJ2-3
d_call: TRBD2
clone_size: .
v_call: TRBV29-1
cdr3_nt: TGCAGCGTTGGTCCCGCGGGGGGGGGTACAGATACGCAGTATTTT
cdr3_aa: CSVGPAGGGTDTQYF

j_call: TRBJ1-1
d_call: .
clone_size: .
v_call: TRBV9
cdr3_nt: TGTGCCAGCAGCGTAGGGATCGGGGTTGCGAACACTGAAGCTTTCTTT
cdr3_aa: CASSVGIGVANTEAFF

j_call: TRBJ1-2
d_call: TRBD1
clone_size: once
v_call: TRBV7-2
cdr3_nt: TGTGCCAGCAGCTGGCCCCAAGACAGGGTTTGGGGCTATGGCTACACCTTC
cdr3_aa: CASSWPQDRVWGYGYTF

j_call: TRBJ1-5
d_call: .
clone_size: .
v_call: TRBV6-5
cdr3_nt: TGTGCCAGCAGTGGGTTCGGGGGGGCCCAGAATTTT
cdr3_aa: CASSGFGGAQNF

j_call: TRBJ2-3
d_call: .
clone_size: .
v_call: TRBV6-5
cdr3_nt: TGTGCCAGCAGTCCGCTAGTGGACACAGATACGCAGTATTTT
cdr3_aa: CASSPLVDTDTQYF

j_call: TRBJ2-5
d_call: TRBD2
clone_size: once
v_call: TRBV19
cdr3_nt: TGTGCCAGTAGTATCGGTCTAGCGGGAGTAGAGCAGTACTTC
cdr3_aa: CASSIGLAGVEQYF

j_call: TRBJ1-2
d_call: TRBD1
clone_size: few
v_call: TRBV30
cdr3_nt: TGTGCCTGGAGTGTAGGGGACAGGCCCGTCTATGGCTACACCTTC
cdr3_aa: CAWSVGDRPVYGYTF

j_call: TRBJ2-1
d_call: TRBD2
clone_size: once
v_call: TRBV7-9
cdr3_nt: TGTGCCAGCAGCTTAGGGGGACTAGCGGATGAGCAGTTCTTC
cdr3_aa: CASSLGGLADEQFF

j_call: TRBJ1-4
d_call: TRBD1
clone_size: .
v_call: TRBV5-1
cdr3_nt: TGCGCCAGCAGCCCGGACAGGAGGAATGAAAAACTGTTTTTT
cdr3_aa: CASSPDRRNEKLFF

j_call: TRBJ2-5
d_call: .
clone_size: .
v_call: TRBV5-1
cdr3_nt: TGCGCCAGCAGCTTGGCTGGGGCGCAGTACCAAGAGACCCAGTACTTC
cdr3_aa: CASSLAGAQYQETQYF

j_call: TRBJ1-5
d_call: .
clone_size: .
v_call: TRBV27
cdr3_nt: TGTGCCAGCAGACCCGGGAAGATAGGTTCACGAGGACAGCCCCAGAATTTT
cdr3_aa: CASRPGKIGSRGQPQNF

j_call: TRBJ2-7
d_call: TRBD2
clone_size: .
v_call: TRBV12-5
cdr3_nt: TGTGCTAGTGGCCCCGATTGGGGCGGGACTAGCGGATCCTACGAGCAGTACTTC
cdr3_aa: CASGPDWGGTSGSYEQYF

j_call: TRBJ2-5
d_call: .
clone_size: .
v_call: TRBV2
cdr3_nt: TGTGCCAGCGTCGGCCAGCGGACCATTCAAGAGACCCAGTACTTC
cdr3_aa: CASVGQRTIQETQYF

j_call: TRBJ1-2
d_call: .
clone_size: once
v_call: TRBV5-6
cdr3_nt: TGTGCCAGCAGCTCCCCTGGGAGTCATGGCTACACCTTC
cdr3_aa: CASSSPGSHGYTF

j_call: TRBJ2-7
d_call: TRBD2
clone_size: .
v_call: TRBV9
cdr3_nt: TGTGCCAGCAGCTCACTCCCGGGACTAGAAACCGAGCAGTACTTC
cdr3_aa: CASSSLPGLETEQYF

j_call: TRBJ1-3
d_call: TRBD1
clone_size: .
v_call: TRBV30
cdr3_nt: TGTGCCTGGAGTGTGGGGGACAGGGACTCTGGAAACACCATATATTTT
cdr3_aa: CAWSVGDRDSGNTIYF

j_call: TRBJ1-6
d_call: TRBD1
clone_size: .
v_call: TRBV27
cdr3_nt: TGTGCCAGCAGTAACGGGACAGTCTATAATTCACCCCTCCACTTT
cdr3_aa: CASSNGTVYNSPLHF

j_call: TRBJ1-5
d_call: .
clone_size: .
v_call: TRBV2
cdr3_nt: TGTGCCAGCAGTGAAACGGGAGGCAATCAGCCCCAGCATTTT
cdr3_aa: CASSETGGNQPQHF

j_call: TRBJ1-3
d_call: .
clone_size: .
v_call: TRBV4-1
cdr3_nt: TGCGCCAGCAGCCAAACAAACCTGCAAAGACAGCGCTCTGGAAACACCATATATTTT
cdr3_aa: CASSQTNLQRQRSGNTIYF

j_call: TRBJ1-2
d_call: .
clone_size: .
v_call: TRBV4-1
cdr3_nt: TGCGCCAGCAGCCAATCTGGAACCGGGAAACACGGTGGCTACCCCTTC
cdr3_aa: CASSQSGTGKHGGYPF

j_call: TRBJ1-1
d_call: .
clone_size: .
v_call: TRBV6-1
cdr3_nt: TGTGCCAGCAGTGAGCCGGGGATGAACACTGAAGCTTTCTTT
cdr3_aa: CASSEPGMNTEAFF

j_call: TRBJ1-4
d_call: TRBD1
clone_size: few
v_call: TRBV6-1
cdr3_nt: TGTGCCAGTGAGGACAGGTATAATGAAAAACTGTTTTTT
cdr3_aa: CASEDRYNEKLFF

j_call: TRBJ1-1
d_call: TRBD1
clone_size: few
v_call: TRBV4-1
cdr3_nt: TGCGCCAGCAGCCAGGGACAGGGGGGAAGCACTGAAGCTTTCTTT
cdr3_aa: CASSQGQGGSTEAFF

j_call: TRBJ2-3
d_call: TRBD2
clone_size: .
v_call: TRBV6-1
cdr3_nt: TGTGCCAGCAGTGAAAGCGGGGCAATCACAGATACGCAGTATTTT
cdr3_aa: CASSESGAITDTQYF

j_call: TRBJ2-2
d_call: .
clone_size: once
v_call: TRBV4-3
cdr3_nt: TGCGCCAGCAGCCAAGCTTCTCGGTCAAATAACGCCGGGGAGCTGTTTTTT
cdr3_aa: CASSQASRSNNAGELFF

j_call: TRBJ2-1
d_call: TRBD2
clone_size: .
v_call: TRBV7-6
cdr3_nt: TGTGCCAGCAGCTTAGTGGCTAGCGGAAGCTCCTACAATGAGCAGTTCTTC
cdr3_aa: CASSLVASGSSYNEQFF

j_call: TRBJ1-1
d_call: .
clone_size: few
v_call: TRBV9
cdr3_nt: TGTGCCAGCAAGGGATCGGGGGAAAACACTGAAGCTTTCTTT
cdr3_aa: CASKGSGENTEAFF

j_call: TRBJ2-1
d_call: .
clone_size: .
v_call: TRBV19
cdr3_nt: TGTGCCAGTAGTCCGGCGAGGAAAACCTACAATGAGCAGTTCTTC
cdr3_aa: CASSPARKTYNEQFF

j_call: TRBJ1-1
d_call: .
clone_size: .
v_call: TRBV6-1
cdr3_nt: TGTGCCAGCAGTTCTCAGGGGAGAGGGAACACTGAAGCTTTCTTT
cdr3_aa: CASSSQGRGNTEAFF

j_call: TRBJ1-4
d_call: .
clone_size: .
v_call: TRBV7-9
cdr3_nt: TGTGCCAGCAGCCCTCGGGGGGACCCCAATGAAAAACTGTTTTTT
cdr3_aa: CASSPRGDPNEKLFF

j_call: TRBJ2-7
d_call: TRBD1
clone_size: .
v_call: TRBV29-1
cdr3_nt: TGCAGCGTTGAGACCCGGGACAGGGGTGACGAGCAGTACTTC
cdr3_aa: CSVETRDRGDEQYF

j_call: TRBJ2-7
d_call: .
clone_size: once
v_call: TRBV25-1
cdr3_nt: TGTGCCAGCAGTGAACTCGACAGTTACGAGCAGTACTTC
cdr3_aa: CASSELDSYEQYF

j_call: TRBJ2-1
d_call: TRBD2
clone_size: few
v_call: TRBV6-4
cdr3_nt: TGTGCCAGCAGTGACCCCCTCACCCAACTAGCGGGGGGACTATACAATGAGCAGTTCTTC
cdr3_aa: CASSDPLTQLAGGLYNEQFF

j_call: TRBJ1-5
d_call: .
clone_size: .
v_call: TRBV19
cdr3_nt: TGTGCCAGTAGTATAGATCCGAATCAGCCCCAGCATTTT
cdr3_aa: CASSIDPNQPQHF

j_call: TRBJ2-7
d_call: TRBD2
clone_size: .
v_call: TRBV6-1
cdr3_nt: TGTGCCAGCGCCGGGAGGGTAACCTACGAGCAGTACTTC
cdr3_aa: CASAGRVTYEQYF

j_call: TRBJ2-1
d_call: .
clone_size: .
v_call: TRBV29-1
cdr3_nt: TGCAGCGCCTTTACCAGTGAGCAGTTCTTC
cdr3_aa: CSAFTSEQFF

j_call: TRBJ2-4
d_call: .
clone_size: few
v_call: TRBV29-1
cdr3_nt: TGCAGCGTTTTAGCCGACGCCTCCAAAAACATTCAGTACTTC
cdr3_aa: CSVLADASKNIQYF

j_call: TRBJ2-7
d_call: .
clone_size: .
v_call: TRBV19
cdr3_nt: TGTGCCAGTAGGGCAAAGGGGACCTACGAGCAGTACTTC
cdr3_aa: CASRAKGTYEQYF

j_call: TRBJ1-5
d_call: TRBD1
clone_size: few
v_call: TRBV19
cdr3_nt: TGTGCCAGTAGTATTAGTCGGGACAGGTCAGGGAATCAGCCCCAGCATTTT
cdr3_aa: CASSISRDRSGNQPQHF

j_call: TRBJ1-2
d_call: .
clone_size: .
v_call: TRBV6-1
cdr3_nt: TGTGCCAGCAGTGAAGTATCTAGCTATGGCTACACCTTC
cdr3_aa: CASSEVSSYGYTF

j_call: TRBJ2-5
d_call: TRBD1
clone_size: few
v_call: TRBV11-2
cdr3_nt: TGTGCCAGCAGCTACGGACAGGGGAGGGCCCAGTACTTC
cdr3_aa: CASSYGQGRAQYF